The clone carrying this T cell receptor beta chain was counted at least ten times. Its antigen is currently unknown. TCRdb reanalysed the reads using MiXCR and keeps one entry per CDR3 protein. The sample holds 700,000 to 850,000 distinct CDR3 sequences, roughly 33% seen once. The data originate from a study of T cell repertoires in cytomegalovirus infection. Study-wide results and caveats: Summed frequency of shared TCR beta families picked out CMV carriers who also had the relevant HLA.

Germline V lookup: CDR1 SEHNR, CDR2 FQNEAQ (reference sequence). The CDR3 is 14 amino acids. The ends were cut back, 6 bases at V and 0 bases at J, with 9 bases in the middle. The sequences come from cultured CD8+ T cells from PBMCs, collected from culture after CMV antigen stimulation. The chain has TRBV7-9 and TRBJ1-5; possible D gene TRBD1, 6 bases. The clonotype originates from a human donor in good health (CMV status not recorded). Some clones in this sample may be carry-over from other donors' samples. The chain's CDR3 is CASRSDSSNQPQHF. The CDR3 DNA follows: TGTGCCAGCAGATCGGACAGTAGCAATCAGCCCCAGCATTTT.